This TCR beta chain was captured by sequencing in a study of blood T cells in healthy people across ages. Points from the study as a whole: The study could not conclusively compare naive and antigen-experienced cells, given its unsorted PBMCs.

The V end was cut by 6 bases, the J end by 2 bases, with 16 bases between. This CDR3 spans 15 amino acids. Germline-derived CDR1 and CDR2 are SGHVS and FQNEAQ. For the second PCR, which ran for about 7 to 11 cycles, a sample-barcoded 5' primer and a J-beta primer mix were used. One entry per CDR3 protein, called by TCRdb with MiXCR from the 5' RACE reads. The sample has some 900,000 distinct CDR3 sequences, around 26% seen once. Points on this clonotype: What it binds is unknown.

The clonotype comes from a woman aged 80 or over in good health. The sample was blood. V gene TRBV7-8 combines with J gene TRBJ2-5, with D perhaps matching TRBD1 or TRBD2 (5 bases each). CDR3 sequence reads: CASRPRLGVQETQYF. CDR3 nucleotides: TGTGCCAGCAGACCCCGGTTGGGGGTTCAAGAGACCCAGTACTTC. The entire variable domain, with the rest obtained from reference TRBV7-8 and TRBJ2-5, is as follows: GAGVSQSPRYKVAKRGQDVALRCDPISGHVSLFWYQQALGQGPEFLTYFQNEAQLDKSGLPSDRFFAERPEGSVSTLKIQRTQQEDSAVYLCASRPRLGVQETQYFGPGTRLLVL.